The 30 T cell receptor beta chains given below trace back to one sample, sequenced in a study of siplizumab effects on memory and regulatory T cells (dated 2019 in TCRdb). Library generation was performed with the immunoSEQ multiplex PCR assay. In TCRdb, the immuneACCESS table is reduced to in-frame sequences with V and J assigned. These tables do not hold every clone; where another copy was compared, an unresolved V gene accounts for under half, and the others remain unexplained. This sample lists some 81,000 clones; 95% were detected once. The ten largest clones capture approximately 18% of the sample. The sample taken for sequencing was CD8+ T cells sorted from blood. The source of these receptors is a human donor in good health.

V usage is TRBV5-6 and J usage is TRBJ2-7; a possible D gene is TRBD1 (6 bases). Germline assignment: CDR1 SGHDT and CDR2 YYEEEE. V lost 0 bases to trimming and J lost 3 bases, with 13 bases between them. The CDR3 length is 15 residues. The CDR3 region is CASSLGWTEIYEQYF. The CDR3 DNA is TGTGCCAGCAGCTTGGGATGGACAGAAATCTACGAGCAGTACTTC. The full variable domain, completed using reference TRBV5-6 and TRBJ2-7, is DAGVTQSPTHLIKTRGQQVTLRCSPKSGHDTVSWYQQALGQGPQFIFQYYEEEERQRGNFPDRFSGHQFPNYSSELNVNALLLGDSALYLCASSLGWTEIYEQYFGPGTRLTVT.

V usage is TRBV7-8 and J usage is TRBJ2-7; the D is unclear. Trimming took 0 bases from V and 0 from J, leaving 9 bases between them. This CDR3 is built from 15 residues. The germline CDR1 and CDR2 sequences are SGHVS and FQNEAQ. CDR3 DNA: TGTGCCAGCAGCTTAGCTGGCTTTAACTCCTACGAGCAGTACTTC. It translates to CASSLAGFNSYEQYF.

The chain joins TRBV15 to TRBJ2-7, with D possibly TRBD1 on 5 matching bases. The V end was cut by 3 bases, the J end by 2 bases, with 11 bases between. This CDR3 comprises 14 residues. Germline CDR1 LNHNV, CDR2 YYDKDF (reference sequence). The CDR3: CATSSGQGPYEQYF. The CDR3 DNA reads TGTGCCACCAGCAGCGGTCAGGGTCCCTACGAGCAGTACTTC.

J is TRBJ2-5 and V is TRBV6-1; tentative D call: TRBD1 (5 bases). This CDR3 region has 13 residues. Trimming removed 6 bases at V and 5 bases at J, with 13 bases between. The germline V gene encodes CDR1 MNHNS and CDR2 SASEGT. The CDR3 DNA reads as TGTGCCAGCAGCGACAGTCTTTCGGAGACCCAGTACTTC. This sequence encodes CASSDSLSETQYF.

V usage is TRBV6-1 and J usage is TRBJ2-7; the D is unclear. Trimming shortened V by 2 bases and J by 4 bases, and 18 bases separated the two germline ends. This CDR3 is 16 amino acids long. CDR1 is MNHNS, CDR2 SASEGT, per germline. CDR3 nucleotides: TGTGCCAGCAGTGAAAGCGCATCCGGGCTGTCTTACGAGCAGTACTTC. Encoded protein: CASSESASGLSYEQYF.

The chain combines TRBV27 with TRBJ2-1, with 8 nucleotides matching TRBD1. V dropped 4 bases and J dropped 8; count of bases not matched to a gene: 7. This CDR3 comprises 14 residues. CDR1 MNHEY and CDR2 SMNVEV come from the germline V gene (reference sequence). As DNA, the CDR3 is TGTGCCAGCAGTTCGCCAGGGGGCGCGGATGAGCAGTTCTTC. This encodes CASSSPGGADEQFF.

The V and J genes are TRBV12-2 and TRBJ2-5; the table gives TRBD1 as D, unverified against the DNA. TRBV12-2 is deemed a pseudogene. This CDR3 region has 16 residues. The CDR3: CASRSSGQGWMETQYF. For the CDR3, the DNA is TGTGCAAGTCGCTCATCTGGACAGGGTTGGATGGAGACCCAGTACTTC.

The genes are TRBV29-1 and TRBJ2-1; D is uncertain. Germline values: CDR1 SQVTM, CDR2 ANQGSEA. Trimming removed 1 base from V and 0 bases from J, with 13 bases in between. This CDR3 is built from 16 residues. The CDR3 reads CSVEGAAPSSYNEQFF. The CDR3 DNA reads as TGCAGCGTTGAAGGGGCAGCGCCGAGCTCCTACAATGAGCAGTTCTTC.

The genes are TRBV28 and TRBJ1-2; TRBD1 might be the D (5 bases). V was cut by 7 bases and J by 4 bases, with 10 bases left in between. The CDR3 length is 12 residues. Germline loops: CDR1 MDHEN, CDR2 SYDVKM. CDR3 sequence reads: CASKSDSYGYTF. CDR3 DNA sequence: TGTGCCAGCAAATCAGACAGCTATGGCTACACCTTC.

The rearrangement uses TRBV6-1 and TRBJ1-1, with unresolved D. The germline V and J ends were trimmed by 2 bases and 10 bases, with 8 bases remaining between them. Germline V CDR1 and CDR2: MNHNS, SASEGT. The CDR3 runs 11 residues. The CDR3 DNA is TGTGCCAGCAGTGAAAACAGTCGAGCTTTCTTT. Its translation is CASSENSRAFF.

The chain couples TRBV6-5 to TRBJ2-7; 8 bases align to TRBD2. The CDR3 is 15 residues long. Germline V gives CDR1 MNHEY, CDR2 SVGAGI. Unmatched junction bases numbered 10, after V lost 5 bases and J lost 4 bases. The CDR3 here is CASSISPGLEYEQYF. The CDR3 bases are TGTGCCAGCAGTATATCACCGGGACTAGAGTACGAGCAGTACTTC.

The chain employs TRBV5-1 and TRBJ1-2; tentative D call: TRBD1 (5 bases). The CDR3 consists of 11 residues. Per the germline V gene, CDR1 is SGHRS and CDR2 is YFSETQ. Trimming took off 2 bases at V and 8 bases at J, with 7 bases between the two ends. The chain's CDR3 is CASSFGGGYTF. The CDR3, as DNA: TGCGCCAGCAGCTTCGGGGGAGGCTACACCTTC.

This chain links TRBV7-9 with TRBJ2-2, with D uncertain. CDR1 and CDR2 (germline): SEHNR, FQNEAQ (reference sequence). The CDR3 sequence is 14 residues long. V was pared by 5 bases and J by 5 bases, with 12 bases between. CDR3 sequence: CASSPADGTGELFF. The CDR3 DNA follows: TGTGCCAGCAGCCCCGCTGATGGGACCGGGGAGCTGTTTTTT. Full variable domain (remainder filled in from reference TRBV7-9 and TRBJ2-2): DTGVSQNPRHKITKRGQNVTFRCDPISEHNRLYWYRQTLGQGPEFLTYFQNEAQLEKSRLLSDRFSAERPKGSFSTLEIQRTEQGDSAMYLCASSPADGTGELFFGEGSRLTVL.

This clone was detected once. The CDR3 loop reads CAKISGDLTDTQYF. CDR3 DNA sequence: TGTGCCAAAATTAGCGGGGACCTCACAGATACGCAGTATTTT. The V and J genes are TRBV2 and TRBJ2-3; 8 nucleotides align to TRBD2. Germline V CDR1 and CDR2: SNHLY, FYNNEI. The ends lost 10 bases at V and 2 bases at J; junction bases unmatched: 8. This CDR3 comprises 14 residues.

The DNA for the CDR3 is TGCGCCAGCAGTCATGAACAGGGCAGGGCTAATGAAAAACTGTTTTTT. Encoded protein: CASSHEQGRANEKLFF. V gene TRBV23-1 combines with J gene TRBJ1-4; D might be TRBD1 (6 bases). TRBV23-1 is annotated as an ORF whose role is uncertain. Trimming shortened V by 3 bases and J by 3 bases, and 14 bases separated the two germline ends. The CDR3 runs to 16 residues.

The rearrangement links TRBV19 to TRBJ2-3; unclear D gene. The V gene's germline CDR1 is LNHDA and CDR2 SQIVND (reference sequence). The germline V and J ends were trimmed by 10 bases and 6 bases, with 11 bases remaining between them. CDR3 length equals 11 residues. The CDR3 loop reads CATRFGDTQYF. As DNA, the CDR3 is TGTGCCACCCGATTTGGGGATACGCAGTATTTT.

The CDR3 here is CASSLGLVYEQYF. CDR3 nucleotide sequence: TGTGCCAGCAGTTTAGGGCTAGTCTACGAGCAGTACTTC. The chain joins TRBV27 to TRBJ2-7; D is undetermined. This CDR3 spans 13 amino acids. The ends were cut back, 2 bases at V and 3 bases at J, with 8 bases in the middle. Germline V lookup: CDR1 MNHEY, CDR2 SMNVEV (reference sequence).

The V gene is TRBV28, the J gene TRBJ1-1; TRBD1 aligns across 7 bases. V dropped 2 bases and J dropped 4; count of bases not matched to a gene: 4. This CDR3 is built from 14 residues. The germline CDR1 and CDR2 sequences are MDHEN and SYDVKM. This chain's CDR3 is CASSLGRGRTEAFF. The DNA for the CDR3 is TGTGCCAGCAGTTTAGGAAGGGGGCGCACTGAAGCTTTCTTT. The variable domain in full, completed from reference TRBV28 and TRBJ1-1, reads DVKVTQSSRYLVKRTGEKVFLECVQDMDHENMFWYRQDPGLGLRLIYFSYDVKMKEKGDIPEGYSVSREKKERFSLILESASTNQTSMYLCASSLGRGRTEAFFGQGTRLTVV.

V and J are TRBV15 and TRBJ2-5; TRBD2 matches 8 bases. CDR1 and CDR2 from the germline V gene are LNHNV and YYDKDF (reference sequence). V dropped 6 bases and J dropped 5; count of bases not matched to a gene: 8. This CDR3 has 14 amino acids. The CDR3: CATRRREVRETQYF. In nucleotides, the CDR3 is TGTGCCACCAGACGGCGGGAGGTCCGCGAGACCCAGTACTTC.

V and J are TRBV19 and TRBJ1-1; 7 positions match TRBD1. The CDR3 sequence is 14 residues long. Trimming removed 3 bases from V and 1 base from J; junction bases left unmatched: 2. The germline V gene encodes CDR1 LNHDA and CDR2 SQIVND (reference sequence). CDR3 sequence: CASSIGTANTEAFF. CDR3 DNA: TGTGCCAGTAGTATCGGGACAGCGAACACTGAAGCTTTCTTT. Filled out from reference TRBV19 and TRBJ1-1, the complete variable domain reads DGGITQSPKYLFRKEGQNVTLSCEQNLNHDAMYWYRQDPGQGLRLIYYSQIVNDFQKGDIAEGYSVSREKKESFPLTVTSAQKNPTAFYLCASSIGTANTEAFFGQGTRLTVV.

This chain connects TRBV11-2 to TRBJ2-7, with D possibly being TRBD1 (6 bases). Germline loops: CDR1 SGHAT, CDR2 FQNNGV. This CDR3 is built from 15 residues. V was cut by 0 bases and J by 3 bases, with 12 bases left in between. CDR3 amino acids: CASSLEAQGNYEQYF. In DNA, the CDR3 is TGTGCCAGCAGCTTAGAGGCGCAGGGGAACTACGAGCAGTACTTC.

This clone was detected only once. This rearrangement joins TRBV5-6 to TRBJ1-5; no reliable D call. Germline V CDR1 and CDR2: SGHDT, YYEEEE. V dropped 0 bases and J dropped 0 bases, with 13 bases sitting between them. The CDR3 runs to 17 residues. The DNA of the CDR3 is TGTGCCAGCAGCTTGGGAGCCTTTGACTTTAGCAATCAGCCCCAGCATTTT. This codes for CASSLGAFDFSNQPQHF.

This chain connects TRBV14 to TRBJ2-2, with 8 bases fitting TRBD2. Germline CDR1 SGHDN, CDR2 FVKESK. J lost 6 bases, V lost 1 base, and 7 bases had no gene match. The CDR3 loop spans 16 amino acids. In DNA, the CDR3 is TGTGCCAGCAGCCAAGCAAACGGGAGGGCCGCCGGGGAGCTGTTTTTT. It translates to CASSQANGRAAGELFF. Full variable domain (rest looked up from reference TRBV14 and TRBJ2-2): EAGVTQFPSHSVIEKGQTVTLRCDPISGHDNLYWYRRVMGKEIKFLLHFVKESKQDESGMPNNRFLAERTGGTYSTLKVQPAELEDSGVYFCASSQANGRAAGELFFGEGSRLTVL.

This clone was counted once. The V call is TRBV7-6, the J call TRBJ2-7; 7 nucleotides match TRBD2. Looked up from germline, CDR1 is SGHVS and CDR2 is FNYEAQ. J was trimmed by 1 base and V by 5 bases; bases with no gene match: 5. CDR3 size: 14 residues. The CDR3 nucleotides are TGTGCCAGCAGCCCTAGGGAGGGTTCCTACGAGCAGTACTTC. Amino acid sequence: CASSPREGSYEQYF.

This clone appeared a single time. This chain connects TRBV19 to TRBJ2-3; D is undetermined. V lost 5 bases to trimming and J lost 2 bases, with 8 bases between them. The CDR3 spans 13 residues. Germline V gene lookup returns CDR1 LNHDA and CDR2 SQIVND (reference sequence). The CDR3 is CASSLQPTDTQYF. Written as DNA, the CDR3 is TGTGCCAGTAGTCTACAACCCACAGATACGCAGTATTTT.

The chain carries TRBV6-5 and TRBJ2-7, with D tentatively TRBD2 (5 bases). This CDR3 contains 13 residues. The germline CDR1 and CDR2 sequences are MNHEY and SVGAGI. V was shortened by 4 bases and J by 4 bases, with 11 bases between the two germline ends. CDR3 residues: CASSFGIGYEQYF. In DNA form, the CDR3 reads TGTGCCAGCAGTTTCGGGATCGGATACGAGCAGTACTTC.

The rearrangement uses TRBV4-1 and TRBJ1-2; D might be TRBD1 (5 bases). CDR1 and CDR2 (germline): MGHRA, YSYEKL. This CDR3 contains 12 residues. V was clipped by 2 bases and J by 7 bases, with 8 bases between them. As DNA, the CDR3 is TGCGCCAGCAGCCAATCAGGGAGTGGCTACACCTTC. Translation: CASSQSGSGYTF.

This chain connects TRBV28 to TRBJ2-1; maybe TRBD2 (5 bases). Germline V gene lookup returns CDR1 MDHEN and CDR2 SYDVKM. V lost 7 bases and J 1 base, leaving 14 bases between the germline ends. There are 15 residues in the CDR3. The CDR3 DNA reads as TGTGCCAGCACCACCCTAGCACATTCCTACAATGAGCAGTTCTTC. Its protein is CASTTLAHSYNEQFF.

Regarding this clone: Other DNA sequences in the sample encode the same CDR3. This chain uses TRBV19 with TRBJ1-2, with D possibly TRBD1 on 5 matching bases. CDR3 length: 17 amino acids. V dropped 5 bases and J dropped 4 bases, with 23 bases sitting between them. In germline, CDR1 is LNHDA, CDR2 SQIVND (reference sequence). Here the CDR3 reads CASSPSYRDLTSYGYTF. The CDR3 nucleotides are TGTGCCAGTAGTCCATCGTATCGGGACTTAACCTCCTATGGCTACACCTTC.

V and J are TRBV5-1 and TRBJ2-1; 8 bases agree with TRBD2. The CDR3 is 23 residues long. CDR1 is SGHRS and CDR2 is YFSETQ in the germline V gene. Germline trimming cut 0 bases from V and 4 bases from J; bases unmatched to any gene: 27. This CDR3 reads CASSLEFAAGAQRSGGSYNEQFF. The CDR3 DNA reads as TGCGCCAGCAGCTTGGAATTTGCCGCGGGGGCCCAGAGGTCGGGAGGGTCGTACAATGAGCAGTTCTTC. Drawing the rest from reference TRBV5-1 and TRBJ2-1, the complete variable domain is KAGVTQTPRYLIKTRGQQVTLSCSPISGHRSVSWYQQTPGQGLQFLFEYFSETQRNKGNFPGRFSGRQFSNSRSEMNVSTLELGDSALYLCASSLEFAAGAQRSGGSYNEQFFGPGTRLTVL.